The clone carrying this T cell receptor (beta chain) showed up many times. Its antigen remains unknown. The method for making cDNA was 5'RACE, and it used 10-nucleotide random UMIs. TCRdb re-called the 5' RACE reads through MiXCR, storing one row per CDR3 protein. The sample has about 29,000 distinct CDR3 sequences; around 3.4% are singletons. A total of 2 million PBMCs stored at -80 degrees C provided the unsorted libraries. This sample was taken from a study of neurological immune-mediated disorders. Study observations and caveats: Expanded clones shared no identical CDR3 amino acid sequences across subjects, which suggested private TCR-beta repertoires in all groups. Association of the multiple sclerosis repertoire cluster with clinical or MRI features was not observed for any feature.

Trimming removed 3 bases at V and 16 bases at J, with 15 bases between. This CDR3 region has 12 residues. The germline gives CDR1 SGHTA, CDR2 FQGNSA. The chain is built from TRBV7-2 and TRBJ2-2, with D possibly being TRBD1 or TRBD2 (5 bases each). This TCR derives from a woman in her twenties or thirties with multiple sclerosis. The material sequenced was PBMCs. CDR3 sequence (DNA): TGTGCCAGCAGCTTGGGGACGGACGTTCGGTTTTTT. This encodes CASSLGTDVRFF.